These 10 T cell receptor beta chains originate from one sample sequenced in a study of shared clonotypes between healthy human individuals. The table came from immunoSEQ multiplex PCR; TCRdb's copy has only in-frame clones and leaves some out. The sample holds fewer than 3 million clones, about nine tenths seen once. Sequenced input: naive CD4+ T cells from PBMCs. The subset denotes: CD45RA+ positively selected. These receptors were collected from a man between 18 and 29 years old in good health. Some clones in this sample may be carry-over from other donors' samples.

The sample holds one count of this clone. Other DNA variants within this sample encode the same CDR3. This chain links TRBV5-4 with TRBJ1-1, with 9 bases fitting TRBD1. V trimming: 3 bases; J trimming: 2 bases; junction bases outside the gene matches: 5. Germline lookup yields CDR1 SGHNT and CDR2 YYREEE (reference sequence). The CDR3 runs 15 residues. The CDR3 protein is CASSWPGQGNTEAFF. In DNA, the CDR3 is TGTGCCAGCAGCTGGCCGGGACAGGGTAACACTGAAGCTTTCTTT.

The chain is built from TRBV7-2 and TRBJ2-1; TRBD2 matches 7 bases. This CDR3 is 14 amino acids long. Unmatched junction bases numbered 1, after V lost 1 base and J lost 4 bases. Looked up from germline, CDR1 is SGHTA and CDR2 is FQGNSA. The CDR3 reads CASSLGTSYNEQFF. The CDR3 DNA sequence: TGTGCCAGCAGCTTAGGGACTAGTTACAATGAGCAGTTCTTC.

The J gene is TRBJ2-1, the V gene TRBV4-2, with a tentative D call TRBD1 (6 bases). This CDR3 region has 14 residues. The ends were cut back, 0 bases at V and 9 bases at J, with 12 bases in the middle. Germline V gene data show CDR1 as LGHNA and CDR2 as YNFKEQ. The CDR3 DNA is TGTGCCAGCAGCCAAGACTACAGGGTCGTTGAGCAGTTCTTC. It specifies CASSQDYRVVEQFF.

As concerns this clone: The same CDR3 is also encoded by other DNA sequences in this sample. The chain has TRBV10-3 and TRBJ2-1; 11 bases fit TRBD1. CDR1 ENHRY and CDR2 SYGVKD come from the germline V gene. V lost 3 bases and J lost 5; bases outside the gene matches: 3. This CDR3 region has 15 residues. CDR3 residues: CAISDRDRGDNEQFF. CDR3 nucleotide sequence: TGTGCCATCAGTGACCGGGACAGGGGGGACAATGAGCAGTTCTTC.

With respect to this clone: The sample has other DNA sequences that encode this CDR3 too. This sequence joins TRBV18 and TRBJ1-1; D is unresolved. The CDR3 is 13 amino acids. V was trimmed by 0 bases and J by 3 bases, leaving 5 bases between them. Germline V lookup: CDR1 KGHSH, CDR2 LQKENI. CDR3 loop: CASSPPGYTEAFF. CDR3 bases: TGTGCCAGCTCACCACCGGGGTACACTGAAGCTTTCTTT.

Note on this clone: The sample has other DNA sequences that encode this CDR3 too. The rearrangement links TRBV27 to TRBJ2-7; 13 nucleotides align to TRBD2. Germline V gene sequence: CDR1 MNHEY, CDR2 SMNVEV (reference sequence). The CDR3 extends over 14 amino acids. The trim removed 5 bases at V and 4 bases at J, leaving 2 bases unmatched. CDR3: CASSRTSGSYEQYF. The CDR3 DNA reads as TGTGCCAGCAGTCGGACTAGCGGGAGTTACGAGCAGTACTTC.

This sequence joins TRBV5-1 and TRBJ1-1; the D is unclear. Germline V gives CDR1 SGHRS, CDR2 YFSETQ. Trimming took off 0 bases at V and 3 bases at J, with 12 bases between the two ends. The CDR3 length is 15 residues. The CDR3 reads CASSLARLTDTEAFF. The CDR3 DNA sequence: TGCGCCAGCAGCTTGGCGCGGCTCACCGACACTGAAGCTTTCTTT.

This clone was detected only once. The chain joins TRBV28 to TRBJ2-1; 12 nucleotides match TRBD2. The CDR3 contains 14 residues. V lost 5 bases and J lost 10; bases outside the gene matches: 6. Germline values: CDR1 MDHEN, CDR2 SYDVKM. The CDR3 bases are TGTGCCAGCAGTACCCCGGGACTAGCGGGCGAGCAGTTCTTC. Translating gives CASSTPGLAGEQFF.

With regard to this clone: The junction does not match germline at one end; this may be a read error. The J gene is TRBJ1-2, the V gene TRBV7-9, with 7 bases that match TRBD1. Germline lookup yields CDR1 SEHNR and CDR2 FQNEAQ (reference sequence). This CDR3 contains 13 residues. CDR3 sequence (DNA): TGTGCCAGCAGCTTTGGACAGGACCTTTTTGGCGTCTTC. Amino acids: CASSFGQDLFGVF.

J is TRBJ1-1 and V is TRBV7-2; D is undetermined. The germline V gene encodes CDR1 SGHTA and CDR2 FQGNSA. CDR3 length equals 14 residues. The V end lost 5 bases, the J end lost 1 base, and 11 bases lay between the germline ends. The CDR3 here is CASSPAQRNTEAFF. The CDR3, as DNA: TGTGCCAGCAGCCCCGCGCAGCGGAACACTGAAGCTTTCTTT. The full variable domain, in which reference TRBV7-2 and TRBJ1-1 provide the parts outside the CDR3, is GAGVSQSPSNKVTEKGKDVELRCDPISGHTALYWYRQSLGQGLEFLIYFQGNSAPDKSGLPSDRFSAERTGGSVSTLTIQRTQQEDSAVYLCASSPAQRNTEAFFGQGTRLTVV.